The 27 T cell receptor beta chains in this list originate from one sample, sequenced in a study of cytomegalovirus exposure and HLA in healthy donors. 13 Jbeta primers and 60 Vbeta primers were used for the PCR. Data came from immunoSEQ multiplex PCR; TCRdb stores just in-frame clones and leaves some out. The table records about 120,000 clones, 81% of them present only once. Material for sequencing was PBMCs. All receptors come from a man aged 18 to 30 in good health and CMV-seropositive.

CDR3 nucleotides: TGTGCCAGCAGGCCGGACAGGGACCTTGGGGCCCAGCATTTT. Its protein is CASRPDRDLGAQHF. This sequence joins TRBV7-8 and TRBJ1-5, with 8 bases aligning to TRBD1. Germline V gives CDR1 SGHVS, CDR2 FQNEAQ. With V trimmed by 6 bases and J by 11 bases, 12 bases remained unmatched. The CDR3 contains 14 residues.

The chain's CDR3 is CSVIPGESEAFF. The CDR3 region has the DNA TGCAGCGTTATCCCCGGGGAGTCTGAAGCTTTCTTT. This chain joins TRBV29-1 and TRBJ1-1; D remains unclear. V lost 5 bases, J lost 6 bases, and 13 bases lay in between. CDR1 is SQVTM and CDR2 is ANQGSEA in the germline V gene. The CDR3 totals 12 residues.

The chain combines TRBV2 with TRBJ1-6; D gene unclear. CDR3 length: 15 amino acids. Trimming shortened V by 4 bases and J by 9 bases, and 16 bases separated the two germline ends. Germline V gene lookup returns CDR1 SNHLY and CDR2 FYNNEI. CDR3 protein: CASSGSVTPRSPLHF. In DNA form, the CDR3 reads TGTGCCAGCAGTGGGTCGGTAACCCCTCGTTCACCCCTCCACTTT. Based on the CDR3 plus reference TRBV2 and TRBJ1-6, the full variable domain is EPEVTQTPSHQVTQMGQEVILRCVPISNHLYFYWYRQILGQKVEFLVSFYNNEISEKSEIFDDQFSVERPDGSNFTLKIRSTKLEDSAMYFCASSGSVTPRSPLHFGNGTRLTVT.

This chain joins TRBV2 and TRBJ1-2, with 10 bases identical to TRBD1. There are 14 residues in the CDR3. Germline CDR1 reads SNHLY; CDR2 reads FYNNEI. Trimming cost V 5 bases and J 8 bases; bases outside gene matches: 8. Written as DNA, the CDR3 is TGTGCCAGCAGTTATTCCGGGACAGGGGACGGCTACACCTTC. It yields the protein CASSYSGTGDGYTF.

This chain joins TRBV5-4 and TRBJ1-1; 8 positions agree with TRBD1. V trimming: 4 bases; J trimming: 0 bases; junction bases outside the gene matches: 5. Germline values: CDR1 SGHNT, CDR2 YYREEE (reference sequence). CDR3 length: 15 residues. The CDR3 reads CASSAGTGLNTEAFF. As DNA, the CDR3 is TGTGCCAGCAGCGCCGGGACAGGTTTGAACACTGAAGCTTTCTTT.

V and J are TRBV30 and TRBJ2-5, with TRBD2 identical over 8 bases. The J segment lost 5 bases and the V segment lost 5 bases, leaving 4 bases of the junction unmatched. CDR3 length: 12 residues. Per the germline V gene, CDR1 is GTSNPN and CDR2 is SVGIG (reference sequence). In nucleotides, the CDR3 is TGTGCCTGGGCGGGGGGCTTGGAGACCCAGTACTTC. As protein: CAWAGGLETQYF.

The chain has TRBV5-1 and TRBJ2-1, with 8 bases matching TRBD1. The CDR3 length is 13 residues. Looked up from germline, CDR1 is SGHRS and CDR2 is YFSETQ. The V and J ends lost 4 bases and 9 bases, in that order; junction bases with no gene match: 6. The CDR3 is CASSHRGAAEQFF. The CDR3 DNA sequence: TGCGCCAGCAGCCACAGGGGGGCGGCTGAGCAGTTCTTC.

The chain employs TRBV6-5 and TRBJ1-4; 8 nucleotides align to TRBD1. CDR1 and CDR2 from the germline V gene are MNHEY and SVGAGI. J gave up 6 bases and V 4 bases, and 4 bases lay outside the gene matches. This CDR3 has 14 amino acids. In nucleotides, the CDR3 is TGTGCCAGCAGTTCCGGACAGGGCTATGAAAAACTGTTTTTT. This codes for CASSSGQGYEKLFF.

The chain couples TRBV4-2 to TRBJ1-4; D perhaps matches TRBD1 (5 bases). With 1 base removed from V and 5 bases from J, the gap between germline ends came to 8 bases. This CDR3 has 14 residues. Germline V gene lookup returns CDR1 LGHNA and CDR2 YNFKEQ. The CDR3 bases are TGTGCCAGCAGCCAAGGACAGTCCAATGAAAAACTGTTTTTT. This encodes CASSQGQSNEKLFF.

The V and J genes are TRBV30 and TRBJ2-7, with 9 positions matching TRBD1. The ends lost 1 base at V and 2 bases at J; junction bases unmatched: 15. CDR1 GTSNPN and CDR2 SVGIG come from the germline V gene (reference sequence). This CDR3 comprises 18 residues. This chain's CDR3 is CAWSGWTGDSIGAYEQYF. DNA of the CDR3: TGTGCCTGGAGTGGTTGGACAGGGGATTCGATTGGGGCCTACGAGCAGTACTTC.

The rearrangement uses TRBV7-2 and TRBJ2-3, with a tentative D call TRBD2 (5 bases). CDR3 size: 13 residues. Deletions cut 5 bases from V and 2 bases from J, with 8 bases between. CDR1 is SGHTA and CDR2 is FQGNSA in the germline V gene. As DNA, the CDR3 is TGTGCCAGCAGCGAGACTAACACAGATACGCAGTATTTT. This gives the protein CASSETNTDTQYF.

This clone has more than one count but fewer than ten. The J gene is TRBJ2-7, the V gene TRBV30, with TRBD2 matching over 14 bases. Germline loops: CDR1 GTSNPN, CDR2 SVGIG (reference sequence). Trimming cost V 1 base and J 5 bases; bases outside gene matches: 4. CDR3 length equals 15 residues. The CDR3 nucleotides are TGTGCCTGGAGTGACGGGACTAGCGGGAGCCACGAGCAGTACTTC. It is translated as CAWSDGTSGSHEQYF.

This clone was detected a few times. V usage is TRBV9 and J usage is TRBJ1-5; D remains unclear. V lost 3 bases, J lost 4 bases, and 11 bases lay in between. This CDR3 region has 14 residues. Germline loops: CDR1 SGDLS, CDR2 YYNGEE. CDR3 loop: CASSGPAGNQPQHF. Here the CDR3 DNA reads TGTGCCAGCAGCGGTCCGGCAGGTAATCAGCCCCAGCATTTT.

V gene TRBV19 combines with J gene TRBJ1-5; possibly TRBD1 for D (5 bases). Per the germline V gene, CDR1 is LNHDA and CDR2 is SQIVND (reference sequence). The V gene lost 1 base and the J gene lost 6 bases, with 16 bases spanning the gap. The CDR3 has 16 amino acids. CDR3 sequence (DNA): TGTGCCAGTAGTATAGTCGGGCGGCAGGGTGTTCAGCCCCAGCATTTT. It specifies CASSIVGRQGVQPQHF.

The CDR3 DNA reads TGTGCCAGCCGGGAGAAGGTAGATAGCAATCAGCCCCAGCATTTT. This codes for CASREKVDSNQPQHF. The V gene is TRBV6-6, the J gene TRBJ1-5; D is undetermined. From germline, CDR1 is MNHNY and CDR2 SVGAGI (reference sequence). This CDR3 is 15 amino acids long. V was cut by 8 bases and J by 0 bases, with 14 bases left in between.

V and J are TRBV2 and TRBJ2-2, with D maybe TRBD1 (6 bases). The CDR3 totals 16 residues. Trimming cost V 6 bases and J 3 bases, with 17 bases left between them. Per the germline V gene, CDR1 is SNHLY and CDR2 is FYNNEI. CDR3 bases: TGTGCCAGCAGGAAAGGGACAACACTTTACACCGGGGAGCTGTTTTTT. Translation: CASRKGTTLYTGELFF.

The chain carries TRBV27 and TRBJ1-4; TRBD1 is a possible D gene (5 bases). V lost 5 bases and J lost 4, with 14 bases in between. The V gene's germline CDR1 is MNHEY and CDR2 SMNVEV (reference sequence). This CDR3 region has 15 residues. The CDR3 nucleotides are TGTGCCAGCAGTCACAGGACGGAACTTAATGAAAAACTGTTTTTT. Its translation is CASSHRTELNEKLFF. Full variable domain (missing parts from reference TRBV27 and TRBJ1-4): EAQVTQNPRYLITVTGKKLTVTCSQNMNHEYMSWYRQDPGLGLRQIYYSMNVEVTDKGDVPEGYKVSRKEKRNFPLILESPSPNQTSLYFCASSHRTELNEKLFFGSGTQLSVL.

This chain joins TRBV6-5 and TRBJ2-5; 7 bases map to TRBD2. CDR1 is MNHEY, CDR2 SVGAGI, per germline. The J segment lost 2 bases and the V segment lost 2 bases, leaving 2 bases of the junction unmatched. The CDR3 runs to 14 residues. The CDR3 loop is CASSYVRGQETQYF. The CDR3 bases are TGTGCCAGCAGTTACGTGCGGGGGCAAGAGACCCAGTACTTC.

V is TRBV5-4 and J is TRBJ2-3; TRBD2 is a possible D gene (6 bases). V lost 4 bases and J 4 bases, leaving 22 bases between the germline ends. Germline V gene sequence: CDR1 SGHNT, CDR2 YYREEE (reference sequence). The CDR3 totals 17 residues. The CDR3 DNA sequence: TGTGCCAGCAGCCCTTTGCCCCCGGGGCGGAGGGCAGATACGCAGTATTTT. Residues: CASSPLPPGRRADTQYF.

The genes are TRBV10-3 and TRBJ2-3, with D maybe TRBD2 (5 bases). Between the trimmed V and J ends, which lost 10 bases and 1 base, there was a span of 15 bases. The CDR3 spans 14 residues. Germline CDR1 ENHRY, CDR2 SYGVKD. The CDR3 sequence: CASKTTVGTDTQYF. In DNA, the CDR3 is TGTGCCAGCAAGACTACGGTTGGCACAGATACGCAGTATTTT.

This clone was found once. The rearrangement uses TRBV5-1 and TRBJ1-2; TRBD1 matches 10 bases. This CDR3 is 14 amino acids long. Unmatched junction bases numbered 5, after V lost 4 bases and J lost 5 bases. CDR1 and CDR2 (germline): SGHRS, YFSETQ. The CDR3 DNA is TGCGCCAGCAGCGTGGGACAGGGGAATTATGGCTACACCTTC. Residues: CASSVGQGNYGYTF.

The chain uses TRBV5-1 and TRBJ2-7; 8 bases align to TRBD1. The ends lost 5 bases at V and 2 bases at J; junction bases unmatched: 3. The germline V gene has CDR1 SGHRS and CDR2 YFSETQ. The CDR3 runs 13 residues. The CDR3 nucleotides are TGCGCCAGCAGAAGGACAGGGACCTACGAGCAGTACTTC. Encoded protein: CASRRTGTYEQYF.

V is TRBV6-5 and J is TRBJ2-5; no definite D call. This CDR3 contains 14 residues. Trimming removed 2 bases at V and 0 bases at J, with 7 bases between. The germline V gene encodes CDR1 MNHEY and CDR2 SVGAGI. The CDR3 nucleotides are TGTGCCAGCAGTTACGCACAGAACCAAGAGACCCAGTACTTC. This gives the protein CASSYAQNQETQYF.

The chain couples TRBV7-6 to TRBJ2-3, with D possibly being TRBD1 (5 bases). The V and J ends lost 4 bases and 6 bases respectively, with 17 bases between them. Germline values: CDR1 SGHVS, CDR2 FNYEAQ. There are 15 residues in the CDR3. CDR3 nucleotides: TGTGCCAGCAGCTCGATGGCAGGGCGACCGGATACGCAGTATTTT. It is translated as CASSSMAGRPDTQYF. Full variable domain (missing parts from reference TRBV7-6 and TRBJ2-3): GAGVSQSPRYKVTKRGQDVALRCDPISGHVSLYWYRQALGQGPEFLTYFNYEAQQDKSGLPNDRFSAERPEGSISTLTIQRTEQRDSAMYRCASSSMAGRPDTQYFGPGTRLTVL.

J is TRBJ1-4 and V is TRBV6-5; TRBD1 might be the D (6 bases). This CDR3 is built from 15 residues. Germline CDR1 is MNHEY and CDR2 is SVGAGI. V shed 4 bases and J shed 10 bases, with 19 bases lying between them. CDR3 nucleotide sequence: TGTGCCAGCAGTTCTACCGGGACATCAGGCGGAAAACTGTTTTTT. It is translated as CASSSTGTSGGKLFF.

The CDR3 bases are TGTGCCAGCAATTCACCCGGGAGGAATGAGCAGTTCTTC. Protein: CASNSPGRNEQFF. The chain carries TRBV2 and TRBJ2-1; 7 nucleotides align to TRBD2. The V gene's germline CDR1 is SNHLY and CDR2 FYNNEI. Losses at the gene ends were 7 bases for V and 7 bases for J; bases not matched to a gene: 7. The CDR3 extends over 13 amino acids.

The rearrangement uses TRBV2 and TRBJ2-3; D uncertain. Trimming stripped 10 bases from V and 6 bases from J, with 8 bases between. This CDR3 has 10 amino acids. The V gene's germline CDR1 is SNHLY and CDR2 FYNNEI. The CDR3 DNA reads as TGTGCCACCCGACTTGATACGCAGTATTTT. Encoded protein: CATRLDTQYF.